The 24 T cell receptor beta chains listed next were all sequenced from one sample in a study of CD8 T cells in ankylosing spondylitis. TCRdb used MiXCR to reprocess the 5' RACE reads, holding one entry per CDR3 protein. Found here are tens of thousands of distinct CDR3 sequences, under 3% of them singletons; the top ten hold roughly 7.7%. Sequencing used blood, either unsorted or a sorted T cell fraction (not recorded which). The source of these receptors is a female donor with ankylosing spondylitis or in good health (not recorded which).

This clonotype was seen repeatedly, ten times or more. The rearrangement uses TRBV9 and TRBJ1-3, with D possibly matching TRBD1 (6 bases). The V end was cut by 4 bases, the J end by 0 bases, with 11 bases between. Germline V gene data show CDR1 as SGDLS and CDR2 as YYNGEE. CDR3 length equals 15 residues. The CDR3 DNA is TGTGCCAGCAGCCCCGGACAGCTCTCTGGAAACACCATATATTTT. This sequence encodes CASSPGQLSGNTIYF. Based on the CDR3 plus reference TRBV9 and TRBJ1-3, the full variable domain is DSGVTQTPKHLITATGQRVTLRCSPRSGDLSVYWYQQSLDQGLQFLIQYYNGEERAKGNILERFSAQQFPDLHSELNLSSLELGDSALYFCASSPGQLSGNTIYFGEGSWLTVV.

This clonotype was observed at least ten times. For the CDR3, the DNA is TGTGCCAGCAGCGATCTCTTGGGGCGGCCCCTCCACTTT. It codes for CASSDLLGRPLHF. The chain joins TRBV9 to TRBJ1-6, with D possibly matching TRBD1 (5 bases). Trimming removed 3 bases at V and 13 bases at J, with 14 bases between. CDR1 and CDR2 from the germline V gene are SGDLS and YYNGEE. This CDR3 spans 13 amino acids.

There are many counts of this clonotype. The chain links TRBV9 to TRBJ1-1, with a weak D call TRBD1 (6 bases). This CDR3 region has 15 residues. CDR1 and CDR2 (germline): SGDLS, YYNGEE. Trimming cost V 0 bases and J 3 bases, with 12 bases left between them. For the CDR3, the DNA is TGTGCCAGCAGCGTAGCTGGGACATCCTACACTGAAGCTTTCTTT. Translation: CASSVAGTSYTEAFF.

In this sample, this clonotype turned up a few times. This chain uses TRBV9 with TRBJ2-2, with a weak D call TRBD2 (5 bases). In germline, CDR1 is SGDLS, CDR2 YYNGEE. V was trimmed by 2 bases and J by 5 bases, leaving 13 bases between them. There are 15 residues in the CDR3. The CDR3 DNA reads as TGTGCCAGCAGCGTGCAAAGAGCGGCTACCGGGGAGCTGTTTTTT. It yields the protein CASSVQRAATGELFF.

This clonotype was picked up many times. The chain joins TRBV9 to TRBJ2-1; D not resolved. CDR1 and CDR2 from the germline V gene are SGDLS and YYNGEE. The CDR3 loop spans 13 amino acids. The V and J ends lost 4 bases and 0 bases respectively, with 5 bases between them. CDR3 sequence: CASSSSSYNEQFF. The CDR3 DNA follows: TGTGCCAGCAGCTCCAGCTCCTACAATGAGCAGTTCTTC.

There are many counts of this clonotype. V usage is TRBV9 and J usage is TRBJ2-1; 8 bases map to TRBD1. The V gene's germline CDR1 is SGDLS and CDR2 YYNGEE. The CDR3 consists of 15 residues. The junction had 6 bases not matched to a gene; V was cut back by 0 bases and J by 7 bases. The CDR3 region is CASSVGQGIGNEQFF. Written as DNA, the CDR3 is TGTGCCAGCAGCGTAGGACAGGGGATCGGGAATGAGCAGTTCTTC.

This clonotype has ten or more counts. CDR3 protein: CASSVESGATGELFF. The CDR3 nucleotides are TGTGCCAGCAGCGTAGAGAGCGGAGCCACCGGGGAGCTGTTTTTT. The V call is TRBV9, the J call TRBJ2-2, with D possibly matching TRBD2 (5 bases). The V gene lost 0 bases and the J gene lost 4 bases, with 10 bases spanning the gap. CDR3 length equals 15 residues. Per germline, CDR1 SGDLS and CDR2 YYNGEE.

This clonotype occurred many times. The V call is TRBV9, the J call TRBJ2-3; possibly TRBD2 for D (5 bases). CDR3 length: 14 amino acids. Germline V lookup: CDR1 SGDLS, CDR2 YYNGEE. V gave up 3 bases and J gave up 11 bases, with 19 bases separating them. CDR3 loop: CASSEGPPIGGQYF. The CDR3 bases are TGTGCCAGCAGCGAGGGTCCACCTATTGGAGGGCAGTATTTT. The variable domain in full, completed from reference TRBV9 and TRBJ2-3, reads DSGVTQTPKHLITATGQRVTLRCSPRSGDLSVYWYQQSLDQGLQFLIQYYNGEERAKGNILERFSAQQFPDLHSELNLSSLELGDSALYFCASSEGPPIGGQYFGPGTRLTVL.

This clonotype was seen ten or more times. The chain links TRBV9 to TRBJ2-7; no clear D gene. Looked up from germline, CDR1 is SGDLS and CDR2 is YYNGEE. V lost 0 bases, J lost 2 bases, and 9 bases lay in between. This CDR3 region has 14 residues. The DNA of the CDR3 is TGTGCCAGCAGCGTAGAACCAGCTGCCTACGAGCAGTACTTC. It is translated as CASSVEPAAYEQYF.

In its sample, this clonotype was seen many times. The chain recombines TRBV9 with TRBJ1-4; TRBD1 is a possible D gene (6 bases). Germline V gene data show CDR1 as SGDLS and CDR2 as YYNGEE. The V and J ends lost 3 bases and 8 bases respectively, with 11 bases between them. The CDR3 is 13 amino acids. CDR3 sequence reads: CASSATTGEKLFF. The CDR3 bases are TGTGCCAGCAGCGCCACGACAGGAGAAAAACTGTTTTTT. The whole variable domain, filled in from reference TRBV9 and TRBJ1-4, reads DSGVTQTPKHLITATGQRVTLRCSPRSGDLSVYWYQQSLDQGLQFLIQYYNGEERAKGNILERFSAQQFPDLHSELNLSSLELGDSALYFCASSATTGEKLFFGSGTQLSVL.

This clonotype was seen many times. The chain is built from TRBV9 and TRBJ2-2; no reliable D call. The CDR3 is made up of 13 amino acids. V lost 1 base, J lost 5 bases, and 6 bases lay in between. The germline V gene encodes CDR1 SGDLS and CDR2 YYNGEE. This CDR3 is CASSVLLTGELFF. CDR3 sequence (DNA): TGTGCCAGCAGCGTATTACTAACCGGGGAGCTGTTTTTT.

This clonotype was counted many times. V gene TRBV9 combines with J gene TRBJ2-7; unclear D gene. This CDR3 region has 18 residues. In germline, CDR1 is SGDLS, CDR2 YYNGEE. V dropped 1 base and J dropped 2 bases, with 22 bases sitting between them. The CDR3 region has the DNA TGTGCCAGCAGCGTAAATCCCGCCTCGGCTCCAACAACCTACGAGCAGTACTTC. This translates into CASSVNPASAPTTYEQYF.

This clonotype occurred many times. The V and J genes are TRBV9 and TRBJ2-5, with 13 nucleotides matching TRBD2. Germline CDR1 and CDR2: SGDLS and YYNGEE. The V and J ends lost 3 bases and 5 bases, in that order; junction bases with no gene match: 7. This CDR3 comprises 16 residues. CDR3 amino acids: CASSGTSGRLGETQYF. The CDR3, as DNA: TGTGCCAGCAGCGGGACTAGCGGGAGACTGGGGGAGACCCAGTACTTC.

This clonotype was recorded at least ten times. V usage is TRBV9 and J usage is TRBJ2-2; D might be TRBD2 (7 bases). This CDR3 region has 17 residues. The ends were cut back, 3 bases at V and 1 base at J, with 16 bases in the middle. CDR1 is SGDLS and CDR2 is YYNGEE in the germline V gene. The CDR3 sequence is CASSGGGTILNTGELFF. The CDR3 nucleotides are TGTGCCAGCAGCGGGGGAGGGACAATACTGAACACCGGGGAGCTGTTTTTT. Combining the CDR3 with reference TRBV9 and TRBJ2-2 gives the whole variable domain DSGVTQTPKHLITATGQRVTLRCSPRSGDLSVYWYQQSLDQGLQFLIQYYNGEERAKGNILERFSAQQFPDLHSELNLSSLELGDSALYFCASSGGGTILNTGELFFGEGSRLTVL.

This clonotype has ten or more counts. This chain uses TRBV9 with TRBJ2-4, with 8 nucleotides matching TRBD2. This CDR3 comprises 15 residues. CDR1 is SGDLS, CDR2 YYNGEE, per germline. The J segment lost 8 bases and the V segment lost 4 bases, leaving 11 bases of the junction unmatched. CDR3 sequence (DNA): TGTGCCAGCAGCCCCCGGGCAGCGGGGGTGGACATTCAGTACTTC. Encoded protein: CASSPRAAGVDIQYF. Together with reference TRBV9 and TRBJ2-4, the CDR3 gives the full variable domain: DSGVTQTPKHLITATGQRVTLRCSPRSGDLSVYWYQQSLDQGLQFLIQYYNGEERAKGNILERFSAQQFPDLHSELNLSSLELGDSALYFCASSPRAAGVDIQYFGAGTRLSVL.

This clonotype has at least ten counts. The genes are TRBV9 and TRBJ2-5; 13 bases fit TRBD2. The junction had 9 bases not matched to a gene; V was cut back by 4 bases and J by 6 bases. Per the germline V gene, CDR1 is SGDLS and CDR2 is YYNGEE. The CDR3 loop spans 16 amino acids. CDR3 sequence (DNA): TGTGCCAGCAGCTACTCCGGGACTAGCGGGACTAAGACCCAGTACTTC. Translated: CASSYSGTSGTKTQYF.

This clonotype has a count of ten or more. The rearrangement joins TRBV9 to TRBJ2-1; D is tentatively TRBD1 or TRBD2 (5 bases each). The CDR3 consists of 14 residues. Trimming shortened V by 4 bases and J by 5 bases, and 13 bases separated the two germline ends. In germline, CDR1 is SGDLS, CDR2 YYNGEE. The CDR3 reads CASSRDPKNNEQFF. The CDR3 DNA sequence: TGTGCCAGCAGCCGGGACCCGAAGAACAATGAGCAGTTCTTC.

This clonotype was recorded many times. The V gene is TRBV9, the J gene TRBJ2-1; D is uncertain. Deletions cut 0 bases from V and 6 bases from J, with 13 bases between. This CDR3 spans 15 amino acids. The V gene's germline CDR1 is SGDLS and CDR2 YYNGEE. This chain's CDR3 is CASSVEDRGVNEQFF. As DNA, the CDR3 is TGTGCCAGCAGCGTAGAGGACCGTGGGGTCAATGAGCAGTTCTTC. Full variable domain (rest looked up from reference TRBV9 and TRBJ2-1): DSGVTQTPKHLITATGQRVTLRCSPRSGDLSVYWYQQSLDQGLQFLIQYYNGEERAKGNILERFSAQQFPDLHSELNLSSLELGDSALYFCASSVEDRGVNEQFFGPGTRLTVL.

Ten or more counts support this clonotype. V gene TRBV9 combines with J gene TRBJ1-4, with D perhaps matching TRBD1 (5 bases). Trimming pared 3 bases from V and 7 bases from J, leaving 22 bases between. Germline lookup yields CDR1 SGDLS and CDR2 YYNGEE. CDR3 length: 17 amino acids. The CDR3 region is CASSALEGPRVGEKLFF. CDR3 nucleotides: TGTGCCAGCAGCGCCCTAGAGGGTCCCAGGGTTGGTGAAAAACTGTTTTTT.

This clonotype appeared many times. The V and J genes are TRBV9 and TRBJ2-5; 8 bases fit TRBD1. Germline V gene sequence: CDR1 SGDLS, CDR2 YYNGEE. The CDR3 runs to 16 residues. The V gene end was trimmed by 4 bases and the J gene end by 1 base; junction bases not matched to a gene: 9. CDR3 sequence: CASSPAGTGIQETQYF. In DNA form, the CDR3 reads TGTGCCAGCAGCCCCGCCGGGACAGGAATCCAAGAGACCCAGTACTTC.

This clonotype was picked up many times. This chain joins TRBV9 and TRBJ2-5; D is possibly TRBD1 (6 bases). The CDR3 loop spans 16 amino acids. Per the germline V gene, CDR1 is SGDLS and CDR2 is YYNGEE. The V end was cut by 3 bases, the J end by 2 bases, with 17 bases between. CDR3 in amino acids: CASSAVQGTRQETQYF. The DNA for the CDR3 is TGTGCCAGCAGCGCCGTACAGGGAACTAGGCAAGAGACCCAGTACTTC.

This clonotype was found many times. The chain uses TRBV9 and TRBJ2-5, with D unclear. The CDR3 runs 14 residues. Germline loops: CDR1 SGDLS, CDR2 YYNGEE. The V gene lost 3 bases and the J gene lost 5 bases, with 14 bases spanning the gap. CDR3 DNA: TGTGCCAGCAGCGCCCGCAGGAGTGGGGAGACCCAGTACTTC. It specifies CASSARRSGETQYF. Full variable domain (remainder filled in from reference TRBV9 and TRBJ2-5): DSGVTQTPKHLITATGQRVTLRCSPRSGDLSVYWYQQSLDQGLQFLIQYYNGEERAKGNILERFSAQQFPDLHSELNLSSLELGDSALYFCASSARRSGETQYFGPGTRLLVL.

The sample holds many counts of this clonotype. The chain is built from TRBV9 and TRBJ2-7; 7 positions match TRBD2. CDR1 and CDR2 (germline): SGDLS, YYNGEE. CDR3 length: 13 amino acids. With 3 bases clipped from V and 4 bases from J, the junction kept 4 bases outside the gene matches. CDR3 protein: CASSASGDYEQYF. The CDR3 DNA follows: TGTGCCAGCAGCGCTAGCGGAGATTACGAGCAGTACTTC. Filled out from reference TRBV9 and TRBJ2-7, the complete variable domain reads DSGVTQTPKHLITATGQRVTLRCSPRSGDLSVYWYQQSLDQGLQFLIQYYNGEERAKGNILERFSAQQFPDLHSELNLSSLELGDSALYFCASSASGDYEQYFGPGTRLTVT.

In this sample, this clonotype turned up many times. The V call is TRBV9, the J call TRBJ2-5, with 10 bases fitting TRBD2. CDR3 length: 18 amino acids. Germline-derived CDR1 and CDR2 are SGDLS and YYNGEE. The V segment lost 0 bases and the J segment 2 bases; nucleotides outside the gene matches: 10. CDR3 amino acids: CASSVAGAGGPVQETQYF. The CDR3 DNA reads as TGTGCCAGCAGCGTAGCGGGAGCGGGGGGGCCAGTACAAGAGACCCAGTACTTC.